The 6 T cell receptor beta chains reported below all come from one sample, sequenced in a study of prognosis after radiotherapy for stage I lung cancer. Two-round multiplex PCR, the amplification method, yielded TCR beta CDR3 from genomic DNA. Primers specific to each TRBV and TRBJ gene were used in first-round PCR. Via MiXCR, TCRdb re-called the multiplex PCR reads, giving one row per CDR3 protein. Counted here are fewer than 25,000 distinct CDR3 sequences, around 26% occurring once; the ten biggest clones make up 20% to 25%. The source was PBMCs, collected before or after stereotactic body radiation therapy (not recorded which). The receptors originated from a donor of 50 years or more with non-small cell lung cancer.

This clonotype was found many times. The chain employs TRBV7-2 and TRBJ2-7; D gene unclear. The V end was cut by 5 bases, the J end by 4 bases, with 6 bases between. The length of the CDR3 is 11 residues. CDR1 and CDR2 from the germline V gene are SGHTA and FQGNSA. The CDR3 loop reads CASSNKYEQYF. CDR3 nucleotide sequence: TGTGCCAGCAGCAACAAGTACGAGCAGTACTTC.

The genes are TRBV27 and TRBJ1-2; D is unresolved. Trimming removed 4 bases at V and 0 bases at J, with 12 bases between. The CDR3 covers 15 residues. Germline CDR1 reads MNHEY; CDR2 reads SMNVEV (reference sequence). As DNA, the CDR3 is TGTGCCAGCAGTTCACACGTCGGAGCTAACTATGGCTACACCTTC. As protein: CASSSHVGANYGYTF.

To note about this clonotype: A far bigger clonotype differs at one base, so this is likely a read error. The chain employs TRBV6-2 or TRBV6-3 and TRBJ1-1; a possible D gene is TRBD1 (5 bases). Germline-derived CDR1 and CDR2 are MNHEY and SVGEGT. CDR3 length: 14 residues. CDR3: CANSPRGPGTEAFF. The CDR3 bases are TGTGCCAACAGTCCCCGGGGCCCGGGCACTGAAGCTTTCTTT.

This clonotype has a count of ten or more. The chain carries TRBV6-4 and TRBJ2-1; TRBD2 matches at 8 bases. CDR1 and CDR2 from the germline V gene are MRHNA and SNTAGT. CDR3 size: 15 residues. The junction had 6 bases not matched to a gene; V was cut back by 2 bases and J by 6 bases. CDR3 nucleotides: TGTGCCAGCAGTGACATAGGACTAGCCGGCAATGAGCAGTTCTTC. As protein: CASSDIGLAGNEQFF.

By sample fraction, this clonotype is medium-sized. CDR3 in DNA: TGTGCCAGCAGCCCATCGACAGGCTACACCGGGGAGCTGTTTTTT. Translated: CASSPSTGYTGELFF. The V call is TRBV11-3, the J call TRBJ2-2, with D possibly TRBD1 on 6 matching bases. V shed 5 bases and J shed 3 bases, with 13 bases lying between them. Germline loops: CDR1 SGHNT, CDR2 YENEEA. The CDR3 totals 15 residues.

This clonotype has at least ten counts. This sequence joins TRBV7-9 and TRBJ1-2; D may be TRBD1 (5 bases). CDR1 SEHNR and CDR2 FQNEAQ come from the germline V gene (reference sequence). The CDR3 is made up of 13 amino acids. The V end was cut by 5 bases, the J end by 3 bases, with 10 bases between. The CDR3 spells CASSQQTDYGYTF. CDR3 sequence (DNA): TGTGCCAGCAGCCAACAGACAGACTATGGCTACACCTTC.